The clone carrying this TCR beta chain showed up many times. TCRbeta library construction was performed incorporating unique molecular identifiers. TCRdb processed the PCR reads anew with MiXCR; each CDR3 protein has one entry. This table has over 200,000 distinct CDR3 sequences, 11% appearing once. This entry is derived from a study of T-cell reconstitution after alpha-beta-depleted transplantation in children. Germline V gene data show CDR1 as SGHRS and CDR2 as YFSETQ. The V segment lost 4 bases and the J segment 6 bases; nucleotides outside the gene matches: 11. The CDR3 is 15 residues long. Sample: PBMCs, taken before TCRalphabeta/CD19-depleted stem cell transplant. The sequence was obtained from a child under two years old with acute myeloid leukemia, due to receive a stem cell transplant. The V call is TRBV5-1, the J call TRBJ2-7, with TRBD2 matching over 9 bases. The CDR3 region is CASSPNLAGPPEQYF. In DNA, the CDR3 is TGCGCCAGCAGCCCAAACCTAGCGGGACCTCCCGAGCAGTACTTC.